The sample holds a few counts of the clone carrying this TCR beta chain. Antigen specificity is unknown. Germline assignment: CDR1 SEHNR and CDR2 FQNEAQ (reference sequence). V was clipped by 4 bases and J by 4 bases, with 10 bases between them. CDR3 length: 13 amino acids. The protocol was immunoSEQ multiplex PCR, while the TCRdb copy is restricted to in-frame clones and leaves out a portion. This table has 15,000 to 25,000 clones, around 81% appearing once. These data come from a study of CD4 T cells in relation to SARS-CoV-2 and coronaviruses. Study overall: TCR beta CDR3s were sequenced after 10-day antigen culture of PBMCs. Study-wide results and limits: Pre-pandemic and post-infection samples never came from the same donor.

Unexposed donor CD4+ T cells date from 2011-2018, before the COVID-19 pandemic. After approximately ten days of culture, CD4+ T cells were isolated. The sequencing input was CD4+ T cells from PBMCs, cultured in vitro. The genes are TRBV7-9 and TRBJ1-1; unclear D gene. The receptor comes from a human donor in good health. CDR3 amino acids: CASSSGRITEAFF. CDR3 in DNA: TGTGCCAGCAGCTCCGGTCGGATCACTGAAGCTTTCTTT.